These 3 T cell receptor beta chains originate from one sample sequenced in a study of chemoradiotherapy in HPV16-positive cancers. Sequencing was performed with immunoSEQ multiplex PCR; in TCRdb, only in-frame clones are kept and a portion is missing. The profile shows 20,000 to 25,000 clones, 85% to 90% of them singletons. Sample: blood, taken from a patient who underwent chemoradiotherapy. Receptors originate from a human donor with HPV-associated anogenital cancer.

This sequence joins TRBV19 and TRBJ2-3; D uncertain. Trimming stripped 5 bases from V and 0 bases from J, with 12 bases between. The CDR3 sequence is 15 residues long. Germline assignment: CDR1 LNHDA and CDR2 SQIVND (reference sequence). The CDR3 bases are TGTGCCAGTAGTGCCCCGACGAAAAGCACAGATACGCAGTATTTT. It yields the protein CASSAPTKSTDTQYF.

The count of this clone is one. V is TRBV4-2 and J is TRBJ2-6; D is undetermined. CDR1 and CDR2 (germline): LGHNA, YNFKEQ. CDR3 size: 14 residues. With 1 base removed from V and 4 bases from J, the gap between germline ends came to 5 bases. CDR3 loop: CASSQVRGANVLTF. The CDR3 DNA reads TGTGCCAGCAGCCAAGTGAGGGGGGCCAACGTCCTGACTTTC.

This chain connects TRBV14 to TRBJ1-2; weak D call: TRBD1 (6 bases). This CDR3 is 13 amino acids long. V lost 0 bases to trimming and J lost 12 bases, with 14 bases between them. The germline gives CDR1 SGHDN, CDR2 FVKESK. In DNA, the CDR3 is TGTGCCAGCAGCCAAGATAGTTTGGGGGCTCACACCTTC. It translates to CASSQDSLGAHTF.